These 27 T cell receptor beta chains originate from one sample sequenced in a study of blood T cells in healthy people across ages. Using a J-beta primer mix together with a sample-barcoded 5' primer, a second PCR was run for about 7 to 12 cycles. TCRdb re-derived calls from the 5' RACE reads in MiXCR, one entry per CDR3 protein. The table has 800,000 or so distinct CDR3 sequences, 20% to 30% seen once. These data were also filed under a second study, of T cells of mothers and their children.

Sample: blood. These TCRs come from a boy younger than 18 in good health.

The chain has TRBV12-3 or TRBV12-4 and TRBJ1-4; perhaps TRBD1 as D (5 bases). V gave up 2 bases and J gave up 4 bases, with 14 bases separating them. The CDR3 totals 16 residues. DNA for the CDR3: TGTGCCAGCAGTTTACCCGAACAGGCGTATAATGAAAAACTGTTTTTT. Translated, it gives CASSLPEQAYNEKLFF.

The gene calls are TRBV28 and TRBJ2-6, with no clear D. Germline assignment: CDR1 MDHEN and CDR2 SYDVKM. This CDR3 has 16 amino acids. Trimming shortened V by 1 base and J by 3 bases, and 10 bases separated the two germline ends. The CDR3 DNA follows: TGTGCCAGCAGTTTATCCGGAACTGGTGGGGCCAACGTCCTGACTTTC. Translating gives CASSLSGTGGANVLTF.

This clonotype was detected a few times. The chain recombines TRBV7-2 with TRBJ2-5; the D is unclear. Germline lookup yields CDR1 SGHTA and CDR2 FQGNSA. V was trimmed by 4 bases and J by 1 base, leaving 10 bases between them. CDR3 length: 14 residues. The CDR3: CASSSPVTQETQYF. Here the CDR3 DNA reads TGTGCCAGCAGCTCACCGGTGACCCAAGAGACCCAGTACTTC.

The sample holds a few counts of this clonotype. The CDR3 coding sequence is TGTGCCAGCAGTTTAGGAGGACAGGGCGGTGGCACCATATATTTT. This codes for CASSLGGQGGGTIYF. V is TRBV12-3 or TRBV12-4 and J is TRBJ1-3, with TRBD1 identical over 8 bases. After removal of 1 base from V and 9 bases from J, the junction contained 8 bases not matched to a gene. This CDR3 is built from 15 residues.

This clonotype was seen a few times. This rearrangement joins TRBV28 to TRBJ1-4; D gene ambiguous. The CDR3 is made up of 14 amino acids. The germline V and J ends were trimmed by 6 bases and 8 bases, with 16 bases remaining between them. Looked up from germline, CDR1 is MDHEN and CDR2 is SYDVKM. The CDR3: CASSKGTRWEKLFF. CDR3 sequence (DNA): TGTGCCAGCAGCAAGGGTACGAGATGGGAAAAACTGTTTTTT.

This rearrangement joins TRBV28 to TRBJ2-4; 9 bases map to TRBD2. This CDR3 comprises 18 residues. Germline lookup yields CDR1 MDHEN and CDR2 SYDVKM. V was pared by 4 bases and J by 0 bases, with 10 bases of the junction left unmatched. CDR3 protein: CASSSIAGALRAKNIQYF. CDR3 nucleotides: TGTGCCAGCAGTTCCATAGCGGGGGCCCTCCGAGCCAAAAACATTCAGTACTTC.

This clonotype has only a few counts. V usage is TRBV18 and J usage is TRBJ2-5; D gene uncertain. With the DNA end fitting TRBJ2-1 better, the J assignment may be wrong. This CDR3 has 12 residues. Germline V CDR1 and CDR2: KGHSH, LQKENI. CDR3 nucleotides: TGTGCCAGCTCAACCCAGGCCCTCGAGCAGTTCTTC. Protein product: CASSTQALEQFF.

In its sample, this clonotype was seen a few times. The chain recombines TRBV28 with TRBJ2-5, with D possibly called TRBD1 or TRBD2 (5 bases each). Per the germline V gene, CDR1 is MDHEN and CDR2 is SYDVKM. The CDR3 sequence is 17 residues long. V lost 5 bases and J 0 bases, leaving 19 bases between the germline ends. DNA of the CDR3: TGTGCCAGCAGTCCCATTCGGACACTAGGGTACCAAGAGACCCAGTACTTC. Protein: CASSPIRTLGYQETQYF.

This chain joins TRBV10-3 and TRBJ2-7; 11 bases fit TRBD2. Trimming removed 3 bases from V and 1 base from J; junction bases left unmatched: 8. Germline V lookup: CDR1 ENHRY, CDR2 SYGVKD. The CDR3 runs to 17 residues. In DNA, the CDR3 is TGTGCCATCAGTGACCCGGGACTAGCGGTGCCATCCTACGAGCAGTACTTC. Its translation: CAISDPGLAVPSYEQYF.

Written as DNA, the CDR3 is TGCGCCAGCAGCCAAGATCGAACCAGCGGGTATTCCAATGAGCAGTTCTTC. This gives the protein CASSQDRTSGYSNEQFF. The rearrangement joins TRBV4-3 to TRBJ2-5; a possible D gene is TRBD2 (6 bases). TRBJ2-1 explains the end of the DNA better; the J call may be wrong. This CDR3 has 17 residues. Looked up from germline, CDR1 is LGHNA and CDR2 is YSLEER.

This clonotype was recorded a few times. This sequence joins TRBV18 and TRBJ2-7; TRBD1 matches 8 bases. Germline V gene sequence: CDR1 KGHSH, CDR2 LQKENI. The J segment lost 5 bases and the V segment lost 2 bases, leaving 8 bases of the junction unmatched. This CDR3 is 15 amino acids long. CDR3 in amino acids: CASSPRQDRADEQYF. CDR3 sequence (DNA): TGTGCCAGCTCACCAAGACAGGACAGGGCGGACGAGCAGTACTTC. Together with reference TRBV18 and TRBJ2-7, the CDR3 gives the full variable domain: NAGVMQNPRHLVRRRGQEARLRCSPMKGHSHVYWYRQLPEEGLKFMVYLQKENIIDESGMPKERFSAEFPKEGPSILRIQQVVRGDSAAYFCASSPRQDRADEQYFGPGTRLTVT.

The V call is TRBV5-1, the J call TRBJ1-1, with D perhaps matching TRBD1 (6 bases). Germline assignment: CDR1 SGHRS and CDR2 YFSETQ. Between the trimmed V and J ends, which lost 4 bases and 1 base, there was a span of 14 bases. CDR3 size: 15 residues. The CDR3 DNA reads TGCGCCAGCAGCACCAAACAGGGATCGAACACTGAAGCTTTCTTT. It specifies CASSTKQGSNTEAFF.

This clonotype was counted a few times. The J gene is TRBJ2-5, the V gene TRBV28; D is tentatively TRBD1 or TRBD2 (6 bases each). Looked up from germline, CDR1 is MDHEN and CDR2 is SYDVKM. Trimming shortened V by 3 bases and J by 6 bases, and 20 bases separated the two germline ends. CDR3 size: 16 residues. CDR3 sequence reads: CASSFRGRGGTKTQYF. The CDR3 nucleotides are TGTGCCAGCAGTTTCCGGGGTCGAGGGGGGACAAAGACCCAGTACTTC.

The CDR3 reads CASSFRVYGVSSYEQYF. For the CDR3, the DNA is TGTGCCAGCTCCTTTAGGGTCTATGGGGTTAGCTCCTACGAGCAGTACTTC. This chain joins TRBV28 and TRBJ2-7; D is unclear. Trimming left V 8 bases short and J 0 bases short, with 23 bases between. There are 17 residues in the CDR3. The V gene's germline CDR1 is MDHEN and CDR2 SYDVKM. The variable domain in full, completed from reference TRBV28 and TRBJ2-7, reads DVKVTQSSRYLVKRTGEKVFLECVQDMDHENMFWYRQDPGLGLRLIYFSYDVKMKEKGDIPEGYSVSREKKERFSLILESASTNQTSMYLCASSFRVYGVSSYEQYFGPGTRLTVT.

The chain combines TRBV28 with TRBJ1-1; 7 bases align to TRBD1. This CDR3 contains 14 residues. Per the germline V gene, CDR1 is MDHEN and CDR2 is SYDVKM. V lost 6 bases to trimming and J lost 0 bases; unmatched junction nucleotides: 4. CDR3 coding DNA: TGTGCCAGCAGGGGGACAGTTATGAACACTGAAGCTTTCTTT. Residues: CASRGTVMNTEAFF.

The chain joins TRBV28 to TRBJ2-7, with D unclear. V was shortened by 5 bases and J by 3 bases, with 11 bases between the two germline ends. Germline values: CDR1 MDHEN, CDR2 SYDVKM. This CDR3 is 13 amino acids long. For the CDR3, the DNA is TGTGCCAGCAGTCTACCGACCGGCTACGAGCAGTACTTC. As protein: CASSLPTGYEQYF.

The chain uses TRBV9 and TRBJ2-7, with 7 positions matching TRBD1. Trimming removed 3 bases from V and 1 base from J; junction bases left unmatched: 7. Germline V gene sequence: CDR1 SGDLS, CDR2 YYNGEE. The CDR3 is 15 residues long. The CDR3, as DNA: TGTGCCAGCAGCGAGGGGGCGACAGGGTCCTACGAGCAGTACTTC. Protein product: CASSEGATGSYEQYF.

The CDR3 is CASSLALQGTGAFGYTF. CDR3 in DNA: TGCGCCAGCAGCTTGGCCTTACAGGGGACGGGGGCCTTCGGCTACACCTTC. The chain joins TRBV5-1 to TRBJ1-2, with TRBD1 identical over 7 bases. This CDR3 has 17 amino acids. CDR1 and CDR2 from the germline V gene are SGHRS and YFSETQ. The trim removed 0 bases at V and 8 bases at J, leaving 16 bases unmatched. The full variable domain, completed using reference TRBV5-1 and TRBJ1-2, is KAGVTQTPRYLIKTRGQQVTLSCSPISGHRSVSWYQQTPGQGLQFLFEYFSETQRNKGNFPGRFSGRQFSNSRSEMNVSTLELGDSALYLCASSLALQGTGAFGYTFGSGTRLTVV.

This clonotype was detected only a few times. The chain joins TRBV29-1 to TRBJ1-1; D ambiguous. V lost 4 bases and J 1 base, leaving 10 bases between the germline ends. This CDR3 is 13 amino acids long. CDR1 and CDR2 from the germline V gene are SQVTM and ANQGSEA. CDR3 nucleotides: TGCAGCGTTGCGACACATACGAACACTGAAGCTTTCTTT. This sequence encodes CSVATHTNTEAFF.

Only a few counts were recorded for this clonotype. A junction boundary mismatches the germline segment, possibly from a read error. The chain links TRBV11-2 to TRBJ2-4, with D tentatively TRBD2 (6 bases). The CDR3 has 15 amino acids. Germline V gene lookup returns CDR1 SGHAT and CDR2 FQNNGV. The chain's CDR3 is CASSLGGGPQNIQHF. The CDR3 DNA follows: TGTGCCAGCAGCTTAGGTGGAGGGCCCCAAAACATTCAGCACTTC. Using reference TRBV11-2 and TRBJ2-4 for the parts outside the CDR3, the full variable domain is EAGVAQSPRYKIIEKRQSVAFWCNPISGHATLYWYQQILGQGPKLLIQFQNNGVVDDSQLPKDRFSAERLKGVDSTLKIQPAKLEDSAVYLCASSLGGGPQNIQHFGAGTRLSVL.

This clonotype was observed a few times. The genes are TRBV3-1 and TRBJ1-2; D remains unclear. Germline CDR1 is LGHDT and CDR2 is YNNKEL (reference sequence). V dropped 0 bases and J dropped 8 bases, with 7 bases sitting between them. This CDR3 contains 12 residues. Here the CDR3 reads CASSQEERGYTF. The CDR3, as DNA: TGTGCCAGCAGCCAAGAGGAGCGAGGCTACACCTTC.

CDR3 sequence: CSVDTGTGDYGYTF. DNA of the CDR3: TGCAGCGTTGATACCGGGACAGGGGATTATGGCTACACCTTC. The chain employs TRBV29-1 and TRBJ1-2, with 10 bases that match TRBD1. This CDR3 is 14 amino acids long. J was trimmed by 5 bases and V by 3 bases; bases with no gene match: 6. Germline CDR1 SQVTM, CDR2 ANQGSEA.

The chain is built from TRBV7-9 and TRBJ2-5; TRBD1 is a possible D gene (6 bases). The CDR3 is 14 amino acids. CDR1 is SEHNR, CDR2 FQNEAQ, per germline (reference sequence). The ends were cut back, 8 bases at V and 3 bases at J, with 16 bases in the middle. As DNA, the CDR3 is TGTGCCAGCGCCACAGGGATTGCAAAAGAGACCCAGTACTTC. Translating it yields CASATGIAKETQYF.

The chain is built from TRBV12-3 or TRBV12-4 and TRBJ2-3; D is undetermined. V shed 6 bases and J shed 7 bases, with 11 bases lying between them. CDR3 length: 12 residues. In DNA, the CDR3 is TGTGCCAGCAGGGGCCCGCCCAATACGCAGTATTTT. It yields the protein CASRGPPNTQYF.

In this sample, this clonotype turned up a few times. J is TRBJ2-5 and V is TRBV20-1; 14 bases are shared with TRBD2. CDR3 size: 16 residues. The V and J ends lost 3 bases and 3 bases, in that order; junction bases with no gene match: 6. Germline CDR1 DFQATT, CDR2 SNEGSKA (reference sequence). CDR3 in amino acids: CSARTSGGALEETQYF. CDR3 nucleotides: TGCAGTGCTAGGACTAGCGGGGGGGCCCTTGAAGAGACCCAGTACTTC.

This clonotype was found a few times. The genes are TRBV4-3 and TRBJ2-5; 7 positions match TRBD2. The CDR3 is 16 amino acids. V lost 3 bases and J lost 4; bases outside the gene matches: 11. Germline V CDR1 and CDR2: LGHNA, YSLEER. CDR3: CASSHGVRGEGETQYF. In nucleotides, the CDR3 is TGCGCCAGCAGCCATGGCGTTCGCGGGGAGGGAGAGACCCAGTACTTC.

The rearrangement uses TRBV19 and TRBJ1-2; 7 bases are a match to TRBD1. This CDR3 has 14 amino acids. The junction had 8 bases not matched to a gene; V was cut back by 6 bases and J by 4 bases. The germline gives CDR1 LNHDA, CDR2 SQIVND (reference sequence). The CDR3 DNA follows: TGTGCCAGTAGCTTAGACAGGGAAGGCTATGGCTACACCTTC. It specifies CASSLDREGYGYTF.